The 9 T cell receptor beta chains reported below all come from one sample, sequenced in a study of cytomegalovirus exposure and HLA in healthy donors. The PCR was carried out with 60 Vbeta primers and 13 Jbeta primers. TCRdb keeps only in-frame clones here, not all; method: immunoSEQ multiplex PCR. The sample lists approximately 210,000 clones, around 81% seen once, with 10% to 13% in the top ten. Sequencing input: PBMCs. Source of these receptors: a woman aged 50 to 65 in good health and CMV-seropositive.

The chain is built from TRBV5-4 and TRBJ2-1; TRBD2 matches at 10 bases. CDR3 length equals 14 residues. Germline V gives CDR1 SGHNT, CDR2 YYREEE (reference sequence). The junction had 7 bases not matched to a gene; V was cut back by 8 bases and J by 5 bases. CDR3 nucleotide sequence: TGTGCCAGTGCAGCGGGGGGGAAGGACAATGAGCAGTTCTTC. Protein: CASAAGGKDNEQFF.

The chain links TRBV28 to TRBJ1-5, with 7 bases aligning to TRBD1. This CDR3 has 15 residues. The junction had 2 bases not matched to a gene; V was cut back by 3 bases and J by 0 bases. The V gene's germline CDR1 is MDHEN and CDR2 SYDVKM. The CDR3 protein is CASSLGQHSNQPQHF. Written as DNA, the CDR3 is TGTGCCAGCAGTTTGGGACAGCATAGCAATCAGCCCCAGCATTTT. Combining the CDR3 with reference TRBV28 and TRBJ1-5 gives the whole variable domain DVKVTQSSRYLVKRTGEKVFLECVQDMDHENMFWYRQDPGLGLRLIYFSYDVKMKEKGDIPEGYSVSREKKERFSLILESASTNQTSMYLCASSLGQHSNQPQHFGDGTRLSIL.

The V and J genes are TRBV28 and TRBJ1-1; no clear D. This CDR3 spans 18 amino acids. Looked up from germline, CDR1 is MDHEN and CDR2 is SYDVKM. V lost 1 base, J lost 0 bases, and 18 bases lay in between. This CDR3 reads CASSLYRPQQSLNTEAFF. The CDR3 nucleotides read TGTGCCAGCAGTTTATATCGCCCCCAACAGAGCCTGAACACTGAAGCTTTCTTT.

The J gene is TRBJ1-6, the V gene TRBV6-4; D not certain. This CDR3 comprises 14 residues. Trimming took 5 bases from V and 7 from J, leaving 12 bases between them. In germline, CDR1 is MRHNA, CDR2 SNTAGT. The DNA of the CDR3 is TGTGCCAGCAGTCCCAACCGACAAAATTCACCCCTCCACTTT. It specifies CASSPNRQNSPLHF.

The rearrangement links TRBV30 to TRBJ2-4; D gene uncertain. Germline-derived CDR1 and CDR2 are GTSNPN and SVGIG (reference sequence). V dropped 0 bases and J dropped 0 bases, with 9 bases sitting between them. The CDR3 loop spans 15 amino acids. This CDR3 reads CAWSVGELAKNIQYF. CDR3 DNA: TGTGCCTGGAGTGTGGGCGAGCTAGCCAAAAACATTCAGTACTTC. Variable domain in full (rest from reference TRBV30 and TRBJ2-4): SQTIHQWPATLVQPVGSPLSLECTVEGTSNPNLYWYRQAAGRGLQLLFYSVGIGQISSEVPQNLSASRPQDRQFILSSKKLLLSDSGFYLCAWSVGELAKNIQYFGAGTRLSVL.

The chain recombines TRBV5-1 with TRBJ1-1; D ambiguous. Trimming removed 4 bases at V and 1 base at J, with 14 bases between. CDR3 length equals 15 residues. Germline V gives CDR1 SGHRS, CDR2 YFSETQ. The chain's CDR3 is CASSTTGLTNTEAFF. CDR3 in DNA: TGCGCCAGCAGCACCACCGGGTTAACGAACACTGAAGCTTTCTTT. The whole variable domain, filled in from reference TRBV5-1 and TRBJ1-1, reads KAGVTQTPRYLIKTRGQQVTLSCSPISGHRSVSWYQQTPGQGLQFLFEYFSETQRNKGNFPGRFSGRQFSNSRSEMNVSTLELGDSALYLCASSTTGLTNTEAFFGQGTRLTVV.

J is TRBJ2-3 and V is TRBV5-1; possibly TRBD2 for D (5 bases). This CDR3 region has 13 residues. From germline, CDR1 is SGHRS and CDR2 YFSETQ. V was pared by 7 bases and J by 2 bases, with 11 bases between. The CDR3 region is CASGRGDTDTQYF. DNA of the CDR3: TGCGCCAGCGGCCGGGGAGACACAGATACGCAGTATTTT.

The V and J genes are TRBV19 and TRBJ1-5; TRBD1 matches at 9 bases. Unmatched junction bases numbered 5, after V lost 4 bases and J lost 1 base. This CDR3 has 16 residues. Germline CDR1 LNHDA, CDR2 SQIVND (reference sequence). The CDR3 loop reads CASSRYGQGSNQPQHF. CDR3 nucleotides: TGTGCCAGTAGTAGATACGGACAGGGGAGCAATCAGCCCCAGCATTTT.

This clone has only a few counts. The V call is TRBV6-1, the J call TRBJ1-6; TRBD1 aligns across 8 bases. CDR1 and CDR2 from the germline V gene are MNHNS and SASEGT. The CDR3 is 13 residues long. With 11 bases clipped from V and 11 bases from J, the junction kept 11 bases outside the gene matches. This CDR3 reads CAGRGTGSPPLHF. In DNA form, the CDR3 reads TGTGCCGGGAGGGGGACAGGCTCTCCACCCCTCCACTTT.